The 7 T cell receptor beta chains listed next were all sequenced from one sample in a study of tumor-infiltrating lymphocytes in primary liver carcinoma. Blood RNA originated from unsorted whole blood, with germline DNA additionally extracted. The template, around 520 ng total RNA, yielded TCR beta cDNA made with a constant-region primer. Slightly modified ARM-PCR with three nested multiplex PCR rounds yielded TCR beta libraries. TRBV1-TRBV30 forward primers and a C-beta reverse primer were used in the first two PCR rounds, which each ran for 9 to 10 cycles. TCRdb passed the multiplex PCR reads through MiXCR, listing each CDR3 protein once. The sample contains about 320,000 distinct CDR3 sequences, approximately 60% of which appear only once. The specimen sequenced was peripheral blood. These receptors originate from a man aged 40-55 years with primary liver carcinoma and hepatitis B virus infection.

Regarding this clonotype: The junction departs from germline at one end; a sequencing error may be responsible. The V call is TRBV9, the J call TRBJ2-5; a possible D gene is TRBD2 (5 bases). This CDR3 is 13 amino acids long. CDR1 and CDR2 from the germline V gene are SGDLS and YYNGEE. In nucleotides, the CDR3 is TGTGCCAACAGCGGTCGGACGTCGGAGACCCAGTACTTC. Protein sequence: CANSGRTSETQYF.

The CDR3 here is CASSLRGGDTQYF. The CDR3 coding sequence is TGTGCCAGCAGCTTAAGGGGGGGGGATACGCAGTATTTT. V and J are TRBV7-3 and TRBJ2-3, with 7 bases identical to TRBD2. V lost 1 base to trimming and J lost 6 bases; unmatched junction nucleotides: 1. Germline CDR1 reads SGHTA; CDR2 reads FQGTGA. The CDR3 runs 13 residues.

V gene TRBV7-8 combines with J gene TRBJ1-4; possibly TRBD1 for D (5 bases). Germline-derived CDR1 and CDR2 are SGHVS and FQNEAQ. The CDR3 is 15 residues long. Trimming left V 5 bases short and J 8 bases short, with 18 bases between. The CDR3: CASSQGRSGSEKLFF. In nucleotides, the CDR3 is TGTGCCAGCAGCCAGGGCCGGTCAGGGAGCGAAAAACTGTTTTTT.

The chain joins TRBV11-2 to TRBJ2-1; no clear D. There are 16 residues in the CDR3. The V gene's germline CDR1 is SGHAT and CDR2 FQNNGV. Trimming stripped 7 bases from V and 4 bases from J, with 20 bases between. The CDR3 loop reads CASMRRARGRYNEQFF. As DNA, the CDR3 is TGTGCCAGCATGAGGCGAGCAAGAGGAAGATACAATGAGCAGTTCTTC.

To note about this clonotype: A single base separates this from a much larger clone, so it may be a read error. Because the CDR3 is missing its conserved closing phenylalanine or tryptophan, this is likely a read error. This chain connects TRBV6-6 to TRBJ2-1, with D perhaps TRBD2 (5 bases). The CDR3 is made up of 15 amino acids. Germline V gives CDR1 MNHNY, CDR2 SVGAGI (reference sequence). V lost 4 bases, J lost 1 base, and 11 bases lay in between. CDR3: CASSSEGSSYNEQFS. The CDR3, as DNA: TGTGCCAGCAGTTCCGAGGGAAGTTCCTACAATGAGCAGTTCTCC.

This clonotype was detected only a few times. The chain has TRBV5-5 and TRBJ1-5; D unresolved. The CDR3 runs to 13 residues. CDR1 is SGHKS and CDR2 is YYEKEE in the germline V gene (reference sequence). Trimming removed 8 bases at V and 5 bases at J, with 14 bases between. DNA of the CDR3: TGTGCCAGGAGCCGAGCCAATCATCAGCCCCAGCATTTT. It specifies CARSRANHQPQHF.

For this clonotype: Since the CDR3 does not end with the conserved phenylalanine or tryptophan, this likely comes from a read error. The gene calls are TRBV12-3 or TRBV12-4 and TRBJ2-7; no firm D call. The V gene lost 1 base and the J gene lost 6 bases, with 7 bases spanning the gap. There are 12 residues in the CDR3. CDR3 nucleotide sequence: TGTGCCAGCAGTTTAGAGCGCTTCGAGCAGTACCTC. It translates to CASSLERFEQYL.